The subject of this entry is one T cell receptor beta chain. The antigen it recognizes is unknown. Nothing much larger sits one base from this clone, and base qualities are not available. The immunoSEQ Assay, a bias-controlled multiplex PCR, was used to amplify TCRbeta CDR3 regions from genomic DNA. The authors' analysis ran thus. Within the assay, amplification of reference gene primers was used to estimate how many nucleated cells each sample contained. To quantify the absolute abundance of each unique TCRbeta CDR3 rearrangement, sequence reads were collapsed and filtered. For each sample, productive Simpson clonality was calculated as the square root of Simpson's diversity index over productive rearrangements. TCRdb holds this immuneACCESS table with in-frame rearrangements only. Some clones are missing; in checked studies, unresolved V genes explain under half, and the rest has no known cause. Clone size and the V and J calls come from that table; the DNA yielded D and trimming. The sample includes 250,000 to 350,000 clones, with around 87% observed a single time. Clones ranked in the top ten supply approximately 8% of the sample.

This record belongs to a study of blood T cell repertoires in COVID-19 (TCRdb year 2020). Background on the whole study: Collaborator samples came from the United States, Italy and Spain and covered acute and convalescent phases of COVID-19. The material from the prospective study consisted of cDNA or gDNA derived from T cells, B-cell-depleted T cells, or PBMCs. Subjects who had been exposed to COVID-19, were actively infected with it, or had recovered from it provided the deeply sampled blood TCRbeta repertoires that made up the dataset. The repertoires were released in a freely available public database meant as a resource for research on the immune response to SARS-CoV-2. The samples were drawn from two sources: the first 160 participants of the ongoing ImmuneRACE study, and 1,200 or so subjects contributed by 6 global collaborators. The sample metadata nearly always contained a de-identified subject ID, COVID-19 status, age in years and sex. Where HLA class I and class II types were available, the types were taken from metadata supplied by the sample provider, not from assay-based typing. The investigation overall reported the following: The amount of clinical and demographic metadata varied by source and participant and was provided uncurated.

Another Seattle source contributed samples from volunteer blood donors who had recovered from COVID-19. Collaborating institutions collected whole blood in K2EDTA tubes following their own protocols. For TCRbeta analysis, collaborators shipped samples as frozen whole blood, isolated PBMCs, or DNA extracted from either of those sample types. Trimming takes 5 bases off V and 7 bases off J; junction bases not matched to a gene: 8. Spanning cysteine to phenylalanine, the CDR3 consists of 14 amino acids. Just the 42-base CDR3 DNA is kept, in frame starting at base 1. In the germline V gene, CDR1 corresponds to SGHAT and CDR2 to FQNNGV.

The receptor was derived from a woman aged 45-65 years who had recovered from COVID-19. Material for sequencing was peripheral blood. This chain joins TRBV11-2 to TRBJ2-1; 7 nucleotides in the junction match TRBD2. Here the CDR3 is given as CASSRDYISNEQFF. The base sequence is TGTGCCAGCAGCCGGGACTACATCTCTAATGAGCAGTTCTTC.